This TCR beta chain was found in a study of CD8 T cells in ankylosing spondylitis. General study points: A motif in TCR beta, a set of several highly homologous variants, appeared characteristic of ankylosing spondylitis blood.

This CDR3 is built from 15 residues. The ends were cut back, 0 bases at V and 1 base at J, with 5 bases in the middle. Per the germline V gene, CDR1 is SGHRS and CDR2 is YFSETQ. This clonotype has ten or more counts. The antigen is not known. One entry per CDR3 protein results from TCRdb running MiXCR on the 5' RACE reads. The data contain around 450,000 distinct CDR3 sequences, around 26% of them singletons. Specimen: blood, either unsorted or a sorted T cell fraction (not recorded which). The clonotype was recovered from a male donor with ankylosing spondylitis. The rearrangement links TRBV5-1 to TRBJ2-6; D unclear. The CDR3 loop reads CASSLAESGANVLTF. DNA for the CDR3: TGCGCCAGCAGCTTGGCGGAATCTGGGGCCAACGTCCTGACTTTC.